What follows are 25 T cell receptor beta chains derived from one specimen sequenced in a study of blood T cell repertoires in COVID-19 (dated by TCRdb to 2018 to 2021). To prepare the library, the immunoSEQ multiplex PCR assay was applied. TCRdb retrieved this table from immuneACCESS and kept in-frame rearrangements only. Not all clones are present; in checked studies, unresolved V genes account for under half, and no reason is known for the remainder. Recorded for this sample are 100,000 or so clones; roughly 86% of them occurred a single time. The top ten hold roughly 6.5% of the sample. Specimen: peripheral blood. These receptors originate from a woman in her sixties with acute or convalescent COVID-19.

CDR3 amino acids: CASSRTGGIGGYTF. In DNA form, the CDR3 reads TGTGCCAGCTCGAGGACAGGGGGCATTGGGGGCTACACCTTC. The J gene is TRBJ1-2, the V gene TRBV5-4; 11 nucleotides line up with TRBD1. V lost 7 bases, J lost 8 bases, and 10 bases stayed unmatched. Germline V gives CDR1 SGHNT, CDR2 YYREEE (reference sequence). The CDR3 is made up of 14 amino acids.

V and J are TRBV9 and TRBJ1-1; a possible D gene is TRBD1 (5 bases). The V gene lost 0 bases and the J gene lost 5 bases, with 8 bases spanning the gap. Germline CDR1 and CDR2: SGDLS and YYNGEE. The CDR3 sequence is 13 residues long. The CDR3 DNA reads as TGTGCCAGCAGCGTAGCTTGGACAACTGAAGCTTTCTTT. Translating gives CASSVAWTTEAFF.

This chain connects TRBV16 to TRBJ1-4, with D possibly matching TRBD1 (6 bases). Germline V lookup: CDR1 KGHSY, CDR2 FQNENV. V lost 1 base and J 8 bases, leaving 14 bases between the germline ends. The CDR3 has 15 residues. CDR3 nucleotide sequence: TGTGCCAGCAGCCAATACAGGGTCCTCGGAGAAAAACTGTTTTTT. This encodes CASSQYRVLGEKLFF.

J is TRBJ2-5 and V is TRBV14; D is perhaps TRBD2 (6 bases). The germline V gene encodes CDR1 SGHDN and CDR2 FVKESK. V was cut by 1 base and J by 3 bases, with 6 bases left in between. The CDR3 length is 13 residues. The CDR3 loop is CASSQGREETQYF. CDR3 nucleotides: TGTGCCAGCAGCCAAGGGAGGGAAGAGACCCAGTACTTC.

In DNA form, the CDR3 reads TGTGCCAGCAGCAAAGAGGGGCCTCCCCATGAAAAACTGTTTTTT. Translated: CASSKEGPPHEKLFF. The V gene is TRBV21-1, the J gene TRBJ1-4; TRBD1 was called by the table and not checked on the DNA. TRBV21-1 is a pseudogene segment. This CDR3 has 15 amino acids.

This clone was picked up a small number of times. This chain uses TRBV6-5 with TRBJ1-4; TRBD1 is a possible D gene (6 bases). V was clipped by 3 bases and J by 8 bases, with 19 bases between them. This CDR3 contains 16 residues. The germline V gene has CDR1 MNHEY and CDR2 SVGAGI. CDR3 residues: CASSYWGRANREKLFF. The DNA of the CDR3 is TGTGCCAGCAGTTATTGGGGGCGGGCGAACAGGGAAAAACTGTTTTTT.

The chain joins TRBV19 to TRBJ2-2; 9 bases are a match to TRBD1. Germline loops: CDR1 LNHDA, CDR2 SQIVND (reference sequence). V was pared by 4 bases and J by 4 bases, with 4 bases of the junction left unmatched. The CDR3 spans 15 residues. CDR3 in amino acids: CASSTWDRATGELFF. The CDR3 DNA follows: TGTGCCAGTAGTACTTGGGACAGGGCCACCGGGGAGCTGTTTTTT.

The rearrangement links TRBV19 to TRBJ2-4, with TRBD1 as a possible D gene (6 bases). The length of the CDR3 is 14 residues. V was shortened by 1 base and J by 8 bases, with 12 bases between the two germline ends. The germline V gene has CDR1 LNHDA and CDR2 SQIVND (reference sequence). CDR3 in DNA: TGTGCCAGTAGTATAGGTCAGGGGATGGACATTCAGTACTTC. Translated, it gives CASSIGQGMDIQYF.

The rearrangement links TRBV6-1 to TRBJ2-1, with TRBD2 matching over 8 bases. V shed 1 base and J 6 bases; nucleotides not matched to a gene: 11. The CDR3 loop spans 17 amino acids. Germline V lookup: CDR1 MNHNS, CDR2 SASEGT. The CDR3 nucleotides are TGTGCCAGCAGTGAAGTCTTTGGACTAGCCGTAAGCAATGAGCAGTTCTTC. Translating it yields CASSEVFGLAVSNEQFF.

The V and J genes are TRBV3-1 (or the pseudogene TRBV3-2) and TRBJ1-3, with D perhaps TRBD1 (5 bases). This CDR3 is built from 12 residues. Trimming removed 3 bases from V and 7 bases from J, with 7 bases in between. The V gene's germline CDR1 is LGHDT and CDR2 YNNKEL (reference sequence). In nucleotides, the CDR3 is TGTGCCAGCAGCCAGGGGGGGAACACCATATATTTT. Translated: CASSQGGNTIYF.

The J gene is TRBJ1-2, the V gene TRBV5-4; maybe TRBD1 (6 bases). V was clipped by 4 bases and J by 4 bases, with 14 bases between them. Germline V gene sequence: CDR1 SGHNT, CDR2 YYREEE (reference sequence). The CDR3 loop spans 14 amino acids. The DNA of the CDR3 is TGTGCCAGCAGCCCCCCCGGACAGATCTATGGCTACACCTTC. It yields the protein CASSPPGQIYGYTF. Full variable domain (missing parts from reference TRBV5-4 and TRBJ1-2): ETGVTQSPTHLIKTRGQQVTLRCSSQSGHNTVSWYQQALGQGPQFIFQYYREEENGRGNFPPRFSGLQFPNYSSELNVNALELDDSALYLCASSPPGQIYGYTFGSGTRLTVV.

In its sample, this clone was seen a few times. The chain couples TRBV6-6 to TRBJ2-4; TRBD2 aligns across 7 bases. The V and J ends lost 4 bases and 5 bases, in that order; junction bases with no gene match: 8. CDR3 length equals 15 residues. Germline CDR1 is MNHNY and CDR2 is SVGAGI (reference sequence). CDR3 sequence reads: CASSWGGGAENIQYF. Written as DNA, the CDR3 is TGTGCCAGCAGTTGGGGGGGAGGGGCGGAAAACATTCAGTACTTC.

V and J are TRBV27 and TRBJ2-3, with 11 bases fitting TRBD2. The CDR3 runs 17 residues. The trim removed 2 bases at V and 2 bases at J, leaving 6 bases unmatched. CDR1 is MNHEY, CDR2 SMNVEV, per germline (reference sequence). This CDR3 reads CASSLKGTSGNTDTQYF. DNA for the CDR3: TGTGCCAGCAGTTTAAAAGGGACTAGCGGAAACACAGATACGCAGTATTTT.

The chain is built from TRBV6-1 and TRBJ1-1, with D possibly TRBD1 on 6 matching bases. The V end was cut by 3 bases, the J end by 4 bases, with 9 bases between. Germline assignment: CDR1 MNHNS and CDR2 SASEGT. The CDR3 runs to 13 residues. CDR3 protein: CASSEQGSTEAFF. The CDR3, as DNA: TGTGCCAGCAGTGAGCAGGGGAGCACTGAAGCTTTCTTT.

CDR3 residues: CASSQDVTSGNYEQYV. Here the CDR3 DNA reads TGTGCCAGCAGCCAAGACGTAACTAGCGGAAATTACGAGCAGTACGTC. The gene calls are TRBV14 and TRBJ2-7; 8 bases map to TRBD2. The CDR3 consists of 16 residues. The trim removed 0 bases at V and 4 bases at J, leaving 8 bases unmatched. In germline, CDR1 is SGHDN, CDR2 FVKESK.

The CDR3 spells CASSYSGMGYTF. The CDR3 DNA follows: TGTGCCAGCAGTTACTCCGGGATGGGCTACACCTTC. This chain uses TRBV6-6 with TRBJ1-2; D remains unclear. The V end lost 0 bases, the J end lost 8 bases, and 7 bases lay between the germline ends. The CDR3 is 12 amino acids. From germline, CDR1 is MNHNY and CDR2 SVGAGI (reference sequence).

The J gene is TRBJ1-4, the V gene TRBV6-2 or TRBV6-3; 9 bases align to TRBD1. This CDR3 comprises 18 residues. V shed 4 bases, J shed 5 bases, and the junction held 14 bases outside the gene matches. In germline, CDR1 is MNHEY, CDR2 SVGEGT. CDR3 sequence: CASSFPIRDRAGNEKLFF. The CDR3 region has the DNA TGTGCCAGCAGTTTTCCAATTCGGGACAGGGCTGGGAATGAAAAACTGTTTTTT.

This chain joins TRBV10-3 and TRBJ1-2, with TRBD1 identical over 7 bases. Germline loops: CDR1 ENHRY, CDR2 SYGVKD. The CDR3 contains 12 residues. With 2 bases clipped from V and 8 bases from J, the junction kept 2 bases outside the gene matches. CDR3 residues: CAISEQQGGYTF. DNA for the CDR3: TGTGCCATCAGTGAGCAACAGGGGGGCTACACCTTC.

This chain's CDR3 is CASSQDHGGNQPQHF. CDR3 DNA: TGTGCCAGCAGCCAAGATCACGGAGGAAATCAGCCCCAGCATTTT. The chain recombines TRBV3-1 (or the pseudogene TRBV3-2) with TRBJ1-5; D unclear. This CDR3 contains 15 residues. V lost 0 bases and J 4 bases, leaving 10 bases between the germline ends. Germline CDR1 LGHDT, CDR2 YNNKEL (reference sequence).

V usage is TRBV11-2 and J usage is TRBJ2-1; 11 bases agree with TRBD2. In germline, CDR1 is SGHAT, CDR2 FQNNGV. This CDR3 comprises 18 residues. V was clipped by 6 bases and J by 8 bases; unmatched bases: 18. CDR3 bases: TGTGCCAGCAGATTTATAGCGGGAGGGATCGGTGTGGGCGATGAGCAGTTCTTC. Translation: CASRFIAGGIGVGDEQFF.

V usage is TRBV19 and J usage is TRBJ1-1; TRBD1 agrees at 9 bases. Germline CDR1 and CDR2: LNHDA and SQIVND (reference sequence). This CDR3 region has 15 residues. Losses at the gene ends were 3 bases for V and 7 bases for J; bases not matched to a gene: 9. Here the CDR3 reads CASSIGTGRMVEAFF. In DNA, the CDR3 is TGTGCCAGTAGTATTGGGACAGGGAGAATGGTTGAAGCTTTCTTT. The whole variable domain, remainder taken from reference TRBV19 and TRBJ1-1, is DGGITQSPKYLFRKEGQNVTLSCEQNLNHDAMYWYRQDPGQGLRLIYYSQIVNDFQKGDIAEGYSVSREKKESFPLTVTSAQKNPTAFYLCASSIGTGRMVEAFFGQGTRLTVV.

The rearrangement joins TRBV2 to TRBJ1-2; a weak D match, TRBD1 (6 bases). From germline, CDR1 is SNHLY and CDR2 FYNNEI. V lost 3 bases and J 8 bases, leaving 13 bases between the germline ends. The CDR3 loop spans 13 amino acids. The CDR3, as DNA: TGTGCCAGCAGTGATTTGGGGGCAGGAGGCTACACCTTC. Amino acids: CASSDLGAGGYTF.

The chain joins TRBV6-5 to TRBJ2-1, with 7 bases that match TRBD2. The CDR3 totals 16 residues. Germline V gene data show CDR1 as MNHEY and CDR2 as SVGAGI. V lost 0 bases and J lost 0; bases outside the gene matches: 2. The CDR3 coding sequence is TGTGCCAGCAGTTACTCGGGGGGGGTCTCCTACAATGAGCAGTTCTTC. The encoded protein is CASSYSGGVSYNEQFF.

The rearrangement uses TRBV6-6 and TRBJ1-2, with 8 bases lining up with TRBD1. Germline CDR1 and CDR2: MNHNY and SVGAGI (reference sequence). This CDR3 is built from 16 residues. The junction had 9 bases not matched to a gene; V was cut back by 6 bases and J by 0 bases. The CDR3 DNA reads TGTGCCAGCAGCACTACATCGACAGGGGCTAACTATGGCTACACCTTC. It yields the protein CASSTTSTGANYGYTF.

The chain carries TRBV12-2 and TRBJ2-3; TRBD2 is the table's D call, not checked against the DNA. TRBV12-2 is a known pseudogene. This CDR3 region has 20 residues. CDR3 protein: CASRLVGASGLPRGADTQYF. CDR3 in DNA: TGTGCAAGTCGCTTAGTAGGGGCTAGCGGGCTCCCACGTGGGGCAGATACGCAGTATTTT.